The clone carrying this TCR beta chain has just one count. Antigen unknown. Libraries were prepared by immunoSEQ multiplex PCR; TCRdb keeps only in-frame clonotypes and omits some of them. Here the sample spans 45,000 to 65,000 clones, about 87% being singletons. This record comes from a study of T cells in localized non-small cell lung cancer. Trimming pared 2 bases from V and 6 bases from J, leaving 10 bases between. CDR1 is MNHEY, CDR2 SVGAGI, per germline. The CDR3 contains 13 residues. Overall study findings and caveats: Out of the top 100 tumor clones, a median approximately 57 were seen in adjacent lung. Longer survival (overall) was linked to higher T cell density in blood. Sequencing was limited to one tumor region, leaving the possibility of heterogeneity open. In uninvolved adjacent lung, T cell clonality reached its highest value, exceeding tumor.

The chain links TRBV6-5 to TRBJ1-1; D is unclear. This TCR came from a man between 40 and 70 years old with stage I squamous cell lung carcinoma. Material: peripheral blood, obtained before any cancer treatment. DNA of the CDR3: TGTGCCAGCAGTTACCGCCCGAGGGCTGAAGCTTTCTTT. Protein product: CASSYRPRAEAFF.